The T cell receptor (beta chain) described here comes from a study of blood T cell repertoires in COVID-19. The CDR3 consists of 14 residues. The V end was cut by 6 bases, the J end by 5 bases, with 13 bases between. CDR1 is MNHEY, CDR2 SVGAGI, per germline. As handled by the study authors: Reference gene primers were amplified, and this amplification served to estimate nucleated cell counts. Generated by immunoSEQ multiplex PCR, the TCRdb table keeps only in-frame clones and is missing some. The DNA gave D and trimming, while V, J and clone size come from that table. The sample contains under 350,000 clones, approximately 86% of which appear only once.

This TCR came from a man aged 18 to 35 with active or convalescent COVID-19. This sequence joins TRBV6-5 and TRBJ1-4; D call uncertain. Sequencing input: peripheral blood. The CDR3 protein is CASSPVGGNEKLFF. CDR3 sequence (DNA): TGTGCCAGCAGCCCAGTTGGAGGGAATGAAAAACTGTTTTTT.